This is a list of T cell receptor beta chains from one sample in a study of shared clonotypes between healthy human individuals. Libraries were prepared by immunoSEQ multiplex PCR; TCRdb keeps only in-frame clonotypes and omits some of them. The repertoire holds roughly 640,000 clones, with approximately 79% as singletons. Sequenced input: memory CD4+ T cells sorted from blood. The receptors shown here come from a woman aged 30 to 39 in good health. Both conserved end residues are part of each CDR3. D genes are given only for firm matches. Size is omitted from some rows. Given values are once, few, many or a class for expanded clones.

size: -
D: TRBD2
J: TRBJ2-1
V: TRBV6-1
DNA: TGTGCCAGCAGGAGGGGGACTAGCGGAAAAAATGAGCAGTTCTTC
CDR3: CASRRGTSGKNEQFF

size: -
D: -
J: TRBJ1-2
V: TRBV6-1
DNA: TGTGCCAGCAGGGACAGTGTTGGCTACACCTTC
CDR3: CASRDSVGYTF

size: once
D: -
J: TRBJ2-1
V: TRBV5-1
DNA: TGCGCCAGCAGCTTGGACGGGTCCAATGAGCAGTTCTTC
CDR3: CASSLDGSNEQFF

size: -
D: TRBD2
J: TRBJ2-5
V: TRBV14
DNA: TGTGCCAGCAGCCCCCTAGCGGGCCCACAAGAGACCCAGTACTTC
CDR3: CASSPLAGPQETQYF

size: -
D: -
J: TRBJ1-5
V: TRBV28
DNA: TGTGCCAGCAGAGAGCGGGACAATCAGCCCCAGCATTTT
CDR3: CASRERDNQPQHF

size: -
D: -
J: TRBJ1-2
V: TRBV19
DNA: TGTGCCAGTCGGACTTCGGTTGTGAGTGGCTACACCTTC
CDR3: CASRTSVVSGYTF

size: -
D: TRBD1
J: TRBJ1-5
V: TRBV18
DNA: TGTGCCAGCTCACCAAATACAGGGGGCAATCAGCCCCAGCATTTT
CDR3: CASSPNTGGNQPQHF

size: -
D: -
J: TRBJ2-7
V: TRBV11-3
DNA: TGTGCCAGCAGCTTAGATGGCAAGATCTACGAGCAGTACTTC
CDR3: CASSLDGKIYEQYF

size: -
D: TRBD1
J: TRBJ1-2
V: TRBV15
DNA: TGTGCCACCAGCAGAGCTCGAAGACGGGTAGGACAGGGCTATGGCTACACCTTC
CDR3: CATSRARRRVGQGYGYTF

size: many
D: -
J: TRBJ2-7
V: TRBV6-5
DNA: TGTGCCAGCAGCCGGGACTTTTCCTCCTACGAGCAGTACTTC
CDR3: CASSRDFSSYEQYF

size: -
D: -
J: TRBJ2-4
V: TRBV4-2
DNA: TGTGCCAGCAGCCAAGATACAGACGGGGAGTGGGCCATTCAGTACTTC
CDR3: CASSQDTDGEWAIQYF

size: -
D: -
J: TRBJ1-2
V: TRBV29-1
DNA: TGCAGCGTTGTGGGTCAGGGAATTTACACCTTC
CDR3: CSVVGQGIYTF

size: -
D: -
J: TRBJ1-4
V: TRBV7-2
DNA: TGTGCCAGCAGCTTAGGAACAGGGCGGCAACTGTTTTTT
CDR3: CASSLGTGRQLFF

size: -
D: -
J: TRBJ2-3
V: TRBV29-1
DNA: TGCAGCGTTGGAGGGAATACAGATACGCAGTATTTT
CDR3: CSVGGNTDTQYF

size: few
D: TRBD1
J: TRBJ1-5
V: TRBV19
DNA: TGTGCCAGTAGCACTCCGGGACAGGGGCCTGGAAGTAATCAGCCCCAGCATTTT
CDR3: CASSTPGQGPGSNQPQHF

size: -
D: TRBD1
J: TRBJ2-5
V: TRBV11-2
DNA: TGTGCCAGCAGCCCAGGGGACAGGGTGTGGGAGACCCAGTACTTC
CDR3: CASSPGDRVWETQYF